The 25 T cell receptor beta chains below all came from one sample that was sequenced in a study of human T cells and chemical hapten exposure. This sample's time point: patch test 2, 6 weeks after DPC sensitization. Treatment noted: therapeutic diphenylcyclopropenone sensitization with weekly scalp DPC. In TCRdb, the RACE reads were re-called with MiXCR into one record per CDR3 protein. The sample yields some 45,000 distinct CDR3 sequences, around 9.3% seen once. The source material was whole blood, sampled in connection with sensitization to the hapten diphenylcyclopropenone (DPC). These TCRs come from a woman aged 35 to 49 with alopecia areata. Some clones in this sample may be carry-over from other donors' samples.

This chain connects TRBV28 to TRBJ2-1, with D perhaps matching TRBD2 (6 bases). The CDR3 runs to 13 residues. In germline, CDR1 is MDHEN, CDR2 SYDVKM. Trimming removed 5 bases from V and 6 bases from J, with 11 bases in between. Here the CDR3 reads CASSTTSPNEQFF. CDR3 in DNA: TGTGCCAGCAGTACGACTAGTCCCAATGAGCAGTTCTTC.

Ten or more counts support this clonotype. The V and J genes are TRBV2 and TRBJ2-3; 14 nucleotides agree with TRBD2. J was trimmed by 2 bases and V by 6 bases; bases with no gene match: 1. The germline CDR1 and CDR2 sequences are SNHLY and FYNNEI. The CDR3 runs 15 residues. CDR3 coding DNA: TGTGCCAGCAGGACTAGCGGGGGGGCCACAGATACGCAGTATTTT. Translation: CASRTSGGATDTQYF.

This clonotype showed up many times. The chain joins TRBV28 to TRBJ2-5; a possible D gene is TRBD2 (6 bases). Per germline, CDR1 MDHEN and CDR2 SYDVKM. Trimming removed 4 bases at V and 2 bases at J, with 14 bases between. The length of the CDR3 is 15 residues. Here the CDR3 reads CASSSGLTTQETQYF. In nucleotides, the CDR3 is TGTGCCAGCAGTTCGGGACTGACAACGCAAGAGACCCAGTACTTC. The whole variable domain, remainder taken from reference TRBV28 and TRBJ2-5, is DVKVTQSSRYLVKRTGEKVFLECVQDMDHENMFWYRQDPGLGLRLIYFSYDVKMKEKGDIPEGYSVSREKKERFSLILESASTNQTSMYLCASSSGLTTQETQYFGPGTRLLVL.

This clonotype came up a few times. The CDR3 region has the DNA TGTGCCAGCAGCGTAGCTAACAGTATAATGGAATCACCCCTCCACTTT. This translates into CASSVANSIMESPLHF. The genes are TRBV9 and TRBJ1-6, with D unresolved. V lost 0 bases to trimming and J lost 10 bases, with 17 bases between them. The V gene's germline CDR1 is SGDLS and CDR2 YYNGEE. CDR3 length: 16 amino acids.

This clonotype was counted between two and nine times. The chain joins TRBV2 to TRBJ2-3; D not certain. Germline loops: CDR1 SNHLY, CDR2 FYNNEI. The CDR3 extends over 13 amino acids. V lost 2 bases to trimming and J lost 6 bases, with 9 bases between them. Here the CDR3 reads CASSETLFDTQYF. The CDR3 DNA sequence: TGTGCCAGCAGTGAAACGTTGTTTGATACGCAGTATTTT.

This clonotype has a handful of counts. This sequence joins TRBV28 and TRBJ2-2; D is perhaps TRBD1 (6 bases). CDR3 size: 15 residues. The V end lost 3 bases, the J end lost 5 bases, and 13 bases lay between the germline ends. CDR1 and CDR2 (germline): MDHEN, SYDVKM. The DNA of the CDR3 is TGTGCCAGCAGTTTCAGGACAGTTCTGACCGGGGAGCTGTTTTTT. Amino acid sequence: CASSFRTVLTGELFF.

This clonotype was counted many times. This chain uses TRBV6-5 with TRBJ2-3; 7 nucleotides line up with TRBD1. Germline CDR1 is MNHEY and CDR2 is SVGAGI. V shed 6 bases and J 0 bases; nucleotides not matched to a gene: 6. The CDR3 is made up of 15 amino acids. The CDR3 nucleotides are TGTGCCAGCAGAAGGGACAGACCTAGCACAGATACGCAGTATTTT. This sequence encodes CASRRDRPSTDTQYF.

This clonotype was seen many times. The chain uses TRBV6-2 or TRBV6-3 and TRBJ1-1, with D hard to call. The ends were cut back, 6 bases at V and 4 bases at J, with 9 bases in the middle. CDR1 and CDR2 (germline): MNHEY, SVGEGT. The CDR3 contains 12 residues. This chain's CDR3 is CASRLGATEAFF. For the CDR3, the DNA is TGTGCCAGCAGACTGGGAGCCACTGAAGCTTTCTTT.

This clonotype has a count of ten or more. This chain connects TRBV11-3 to TRBJ2-1; D gene unclear. The CDR3 covers 13 residues. V lost 5 bases and J lost 5, with 10 bases in between. Per the germline V gene, CDR1 is SGHNT and CDR2 is YENEEA. CDR3 nucleotide sequence: TGTGCCAGCAGCCCGAGGACGAACAATGAGCAGTTCTTC. Amino acid sequence: CASSPRTNNEQFF.

This clonotype was counted between two and nine times. The V call is TRBV7-2, the J call TRBJ1-4, with D unclear. V was trimmed by 5 bases and J by 4 bases, leaving 11 bases between them. The CDR3 is 14 residues long. Germline V lookup: CDR1 SGHTA, CDR2 FQGNSA. The DNA for the CDR3 is TGTGCCAGCAGCCCGTGGGAGAGTAATGAAAAACTGTTTTTT. Translation gives CASSPWESNEKLFF.

Many counts were recorded for this clonotype. The chain is built from TRBV10-3 and TRBJ1-2, with 8 nucleotides matching TRBD1. The CDR3 consists of 13 residues. J was trimmed by 6 bases and V by 4 bases; bases with no gene match: 4. Germline-derived CDR1 and CDR2 are ENHRY and SYGVKD. The CDR3 loop is CAISGTGFNGYTF. For the CDR3, the DNA is TGTGCCATCAGTGGGACAGGGTTTAATGGCTACACCTTC.

This clonotype was counted at least ten times. The chain joins TRBV29-1 to TRBJ2-7; the D gene is possibly TRBD1 (5 bases). Trimming left V 0 bases short and J 3 bases short, with 9 bases between. The V gene's germline CDR1 is SQVTM and CDR2 ANQGSEA. This CDR3 is built from 13 residues. This chain's CDR3 is CSVEESRGYEQYF. The CDR3 DNA reads as TGCAGCGTTGAAGAAAGTAGGGGCTACGAGCAGTACTTC.

The sample holds many counts of this clonotype. V is TRBV29-1 and J is TRBJ2-2; D might be TRBD2 (7 bases). Germline assignment: CDR1 SQVTM and CDR2 ANQGSEA. The CDR3 sequence is 14 residues long. V dropped 4 bases and J dropped 7 bases, with 16 bases sitting between them. CDR3 in DNA: TGCAGCGTTGTCGGGGGGCGGATTGGCGGGGAGCTGTTTTTT. It specifies CSVVGGRIGGELFF.

This clonotype has at least ten counts. J is TRBJ2-1 and V is TRBV20-1; TRBD2 might be the D (5 bases). Per germline, CDR1 DFQATT and CDR2 SNEGSKA (reference sequence). This CDR3 has 13 amino acids. Trimming cost V 5 bases and J 5 bases, with 13 bases left between them. The CDR3 loop reads CSAQAETNNEQFF. The CDR3 DNA follows: TGCAGTGCTCAAGCGGAGACAAACAATGAGCAGTTCTTC.

This clonotype was counted many times. The chain links TRBV20-1 to TRBJ2-2; 8 bases match TRBD2. Germline loops: CDR1 DFQATT, CDR2 SNEGSKA (reference sequence). The CDR3 has 15 residues. The V and J ends lost 3 bases and 3 bases, in that order; junction bases with no gene match: 6. CDR3 coding DNA: TGCAGTGCTAGGAAAGCGGGGGCCTACACCGGGGAGCTGTTTTTT. It codes for CSARKAGAYTGELFF.

This clonotype has at least ten counts. The chain couples TRBV21-1 to TRBJ2-4; the table's D call of TRBD1 was not tested on the DNA. TRBV21-1 is flagged as a pseudogene. This CDR3 has 17 residues. The CDR3 DNA sequence: TGTGCCAGCAGCCCGGGACAGCGAATCATAGCCAAAAACATTCAGTACTTC. Its translation: CASSPGQRIIAKNIQYF.

There are a few counts of this clonotype. DNA for the CDR3: TGTGCCAGCAGCCCCCACTCCGGGACTAGTACCAATGAGCAGTTCTTC. It yields the protein CASSPHSGTSTNEQFF. The chain uses TRBV5-4 and TRBJ2-1, with 8 bases fitting TRBD2. This CDR3 spans 16 amino acids. Germline V gene lookup returns CDR1 SGHNT and CDR2 YYREEE (reference sequence). After removal of 4 bases from V and 6 bases from J, the junction contained 12 bases not matched to a gene.

This clonotype was detected a few times. This sequence joins TRBV5-1 and TRBJ1-1, with D possibly matching TRBD1 (6 bases). Germline V gene sequence: CDR1 SGHRS, CDR2 YFSETQ. This CDR3 spans 14 amino acids. The germline V and J ends were trimmed by 4 bases and 8 bases, with 18 bases remaining between them. The CDR3 reads CASSRATGYPEAFF. For the CDR3, the DNA is TGCGCCAGCAGCCGAGCCACAGGGTACCCCGAAGCTTTCTTT.

This clonotype came up a few times. The chain has TRBV7-6 and TRBJ2-1; TRBD2 might be the D (6 bases). CDR3 length equals 16 residues. Trimming removed 0 bases from V and 3 bases from J, with 12 bases in between. The germline V gene encodes CDR1 SGHVS and CDR2 FNYEAQ. The DNA for the CDR3 is TGTGCCAGCAGCTTAGCGTTCGGGCGGGACTACAATGAGCAGTTCTTC. Protein: CASSLAFGRDYNEQFF.

This clonotype was seen ten or more times. Here the CDR3 DNA reads TGTGCCAGCAGCCCAGGAGACCAACAGGGGTACTATGGCTACACCTTC. Protein sequence: CASSPGDQQGYYGYTF. The J gene is TRBJ1-2, the V gene TRBV9, with TRBD1 matching 7 bases. Germline V gene lookup returns CDR1 SGDLS and CDR2 YYNGEE. There are 16 residues in the CDR3. J was trimmed by 3 bases and V by 4 bases; bases with no gene match: 12.

This rearrangement joins TRBV3-1 to TRBJ2-3; the D is unclear. V shed 2 bases and J shed 4 bases, with 13 bases lying between them. The germline V gene has CDR1 LGHDT and CDR2 YNNKEL (reference sequence). CDR3 size: 15 residues. The CDR3 DNA reads as TGTGCCAGCAGCCAATTTGGAAGGAGTCCAGATACGCAGTATTTT. It codes for CASSQFGRSPDTQYF.

The chain combines TRBV21-1 with TRBJ1-1; TRBD1, the table's D call, lacks a check against the DNA. TRBV21-1 corresponds to a pseudogene. CDR3 length: 18 amino acids. The CDR3 sequence: CASSKGGQGRQSNTEAFF. CDR3 nucleotide sequence: TGTGCCAGCAGCAAAGGGGGTCAGGGCAGACAGTCGAACACTGAAGCTTTCTTT.

In this sample, this clonotype turned up many times. V gene TRBV15 combines with J gene TRBJ1-2; 8 positions match TRBD1. The CDR3 has 13 amino acids. The ends lost 1 base at V and 10 bases at J; junction bases unmatched: 5. The germline V gene encodes CDR1 LNHNV and CDR2 YYDKDF (reference sequence). The CDR3 loop reads CATSRGQGAFYTF. The CDR3 nucleotides are TGTGCCACCAGCAGAGGGCAGGGGGCATTCTACACCTTC.

This clonotype was seen ten or more times. The chain employs TRBV10-2 and TRBJ2-5; the D is unclear. Germline V CDR1 and CDR2: WSHSY, SAAADI. Trimming pared 3 bases from V and 0 bases from J, leaving 8 bases between. The length of the CDR3 is 14 residues. In DNA form, the CDR3 reads TGCGCCAGCAGTGATGGCGCCGACCAAGAGACCCAGTACTTC. This sequence encodes CASSDGADQETQYF.

This clonotype was seen only once. This sequence joins TRBV5-1 and TRBJ2-1; D is ambiguous. CDR1 SGHRS and CDR2 YFSETQ come from the germline V gene. The CDR3 extends over 10 amino acids. V lost 4 bases to trimming and J lost 10 bases, with 6 bases between them. CDR3 in DNA: TGCGCCAGCAGCGGGGTAGAGCAGTTCTTC. Translated, it gives CASSGVEQFF.